The clone carrying this T cell receptor (beta chain) was seen only once. Its antigen is unknown. The treatment: approximately 11-day PBMC culture with coronavirus spike peptide pools or control peptides (ViraFEST assay). PBMC cultures, at two million cells per well, received 8 to 10 IU/ml IL-2 and roughly 9.4 ug/ml peptide pools. The CDR3 contains 16 residues. Germline V gene sequence: CDR1 SGHTA, CDR2 FQGNSA. The V end was cut by 5 bases, the J end by 5 bases, with 18 bases between. This sample is part of a study of vaccination and CD4 T cells after COVID-19. Study as a whole: Convalescent individuals numbered four females and six males, two being Hispanic.

With the Oncomine TCR Beta short-read assay, DNA from cultured CD4+ T cells was sequenced. Via MiXCR, TCRdb re-called the PCR reads, giving one row per CDR3 protein. The sample has 12,000 or so distinct CDR3 sequences, 76% seen once. Regarding the study as a whole: Vaccine-specific clones numbering 304 of 307 showed spike mono-reactivity in convalescent patients.

Material: CD4+ T cells from blood, cultured in vitro. The clonotype was recovered from a human donor who had recovered from COVID-19. The gene calls are TRBV7-2 and TRBJ2-2; weak D call: TRBD2 (5 bases). CDR3 coding DNA: TGTGCCAGCAGCCTCGGACCGGCCCGGGGAACCGGGGAGCTGTTTTTT. Translation: CASSLGPARGTGELFF.